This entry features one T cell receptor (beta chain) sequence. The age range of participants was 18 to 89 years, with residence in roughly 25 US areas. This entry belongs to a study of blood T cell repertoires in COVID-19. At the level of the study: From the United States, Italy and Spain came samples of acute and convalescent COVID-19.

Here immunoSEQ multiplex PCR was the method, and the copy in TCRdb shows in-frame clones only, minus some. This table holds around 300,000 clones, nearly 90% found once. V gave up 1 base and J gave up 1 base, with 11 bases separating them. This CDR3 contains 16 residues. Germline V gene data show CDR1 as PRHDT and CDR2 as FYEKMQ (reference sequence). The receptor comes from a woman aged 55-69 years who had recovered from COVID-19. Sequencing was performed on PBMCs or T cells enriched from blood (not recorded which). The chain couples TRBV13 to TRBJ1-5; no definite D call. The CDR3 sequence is CASSLERGRSNQPQHF. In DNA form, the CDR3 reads TGTGCCAGCAGCTTAGAACGGGGTAGAAGCAATCAGCCCCAGCATTTT.